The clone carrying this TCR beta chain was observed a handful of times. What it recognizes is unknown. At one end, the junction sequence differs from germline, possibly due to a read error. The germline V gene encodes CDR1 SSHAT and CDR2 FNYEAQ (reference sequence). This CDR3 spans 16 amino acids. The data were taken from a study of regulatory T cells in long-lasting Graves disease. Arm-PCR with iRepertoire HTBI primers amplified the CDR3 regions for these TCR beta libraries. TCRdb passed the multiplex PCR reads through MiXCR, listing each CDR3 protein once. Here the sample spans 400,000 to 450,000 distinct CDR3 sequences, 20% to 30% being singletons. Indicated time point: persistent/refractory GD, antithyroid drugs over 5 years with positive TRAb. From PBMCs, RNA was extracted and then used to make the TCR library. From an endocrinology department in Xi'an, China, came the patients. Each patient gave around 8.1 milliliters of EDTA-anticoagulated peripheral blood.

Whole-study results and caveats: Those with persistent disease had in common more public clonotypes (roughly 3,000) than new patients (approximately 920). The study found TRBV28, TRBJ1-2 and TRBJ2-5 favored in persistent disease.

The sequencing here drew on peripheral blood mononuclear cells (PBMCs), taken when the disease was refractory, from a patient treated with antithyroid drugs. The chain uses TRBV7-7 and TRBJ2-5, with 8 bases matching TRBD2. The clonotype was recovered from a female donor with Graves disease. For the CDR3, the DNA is TGTGCTAGCAGCTTAGTATTCGGGAGGGCCGGTGAGACCCAGTACTTC. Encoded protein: CASSLVFGRAGETQYF.